The TCR beta chain under discussion was sequenced for a study of Ad26.COV2.S vaccination and SARS-CoV-2 variants. The treatment: about 20 received Ad26.COV2.S at low or high dose, single or two shots; about 5 received placebo; per-sample allocation not given. At day 63 after the first vaccine or placebo injection, samples were drawn. Data came from immunoSEQ multiplex PCR; TCRdb stores just in-frame clones and leaves some out. This table has around 450,000 clones, 80% to 90% appearing once. This CDR3 is built from 15 residues. The germline CDR1 and CDR2 sequences are LNHNV and YYDKDF (reference sequence). Trimming removed 1 base at V and 6 bases at J, with 16 bases between.

The sequences come from peripheral blood, collected in a trial of Ad26.COV2.S vaccine versus placebo. This sequence originates from a person between 18 and 65 years old who received the Ad26.COV2.S COVID-19 vaccine or a placebo. The rearrangement uses TRBV15 and TRBJ2-7; TRBD1 is a possible D gene (6 bases). For the CDR3, the DNA is TGTGCCACCAGCAGAGGTTCCGGGACATTTCGCGAGCAGTACTTC. This sequence encodes CATSRGSGTFREQYF.